Listed below are T cell receptor beta chains from one sample, sequenced in a study of OX40 agonist ivuxolimab in advanced cancers. Sequencing used immunoSEQ multiplex PCR; TCRdb keeps in-frame clones, though not all of them. Found here are about 62,000 clones, roughly 87% of them singletons; the top ten hold approximately 4.7%. This specimen consisted of CD4+ or CD8+ T cells sorted from blood, obtained in a trial of the OX40 agonist ivuxolimab. The receptors originated from an adult with an advanced solid tumor such as melanoma, head and neck, liver or kidney cancer. The conserved cysteine and the conserved F or W are not part of the CDR3 here. Each record gives: CDR3 protein, J gene, V gene.

CDR3aa: ASSELGKNEAF; j_gene: TRBJ1-1; v_gene: TRBV9
CDR3aa: ASCQVDSANSPLH; j_gene: TRBJ1-6; v_gene: TRBV27
CDR3aa: ASSIGQFTDTQY; j_gene: TRBJ2-3; v_gene: TRBV5-1
CDR3aa: ASNVAGLNTGELF; j_gene: TRBJ2-2; v_gene: TRBV5-1
CDR3aa: ASSMYRAEKLF; j_gene: TRBJ1-4; v_gene: TRBV27
CDR3aa: ASSEGQGYTEAF; j_gene: TRBJ1-1; v_gene: TRBV6-1
CDR3aa: ASFRVFLSGQGGLAGELF; j_gene: TRBJ2-2; v_gene: TRBV19
CDR3aa: ASSRLQGSSGANVLT; j_gene: TRBJ2-6; v_gene: TRBV19
CDR3aa: ASSPPSRPDTQY; j_gene: TRBJ2-3; v_gene: TRBV18
CDR3aa: ARTGGLLYGYT; j_gene: TRBJ1-2; v_gene: TRBV2
CDR3aa: ASSRDTERSAF; j_gene: TRBJ1-1; v_gene: TRBV18
CDR3aa: ASSLGGVVWGYT; j_gene: TRBJ1-2; v_gene: TRBV5-1
CDR3aa: ASSLDRGNQPQH; j_gene: TRBJ1-5; v_gene: TRBV5-8
CDR3aa: AISEDIQPQH; j_gene: TRBJ1-5; v_gene: TRBV10-3
CDR3aa: ASRDRDRGETQY; j_gene: TRBJ2-5; v_gene: TRBV6-1
CDR3aa: ASSLTGPNTEAF; j_gene: TRBJ1-1; v_gene: TRBV7-9
CDR3aa: ASSLSRTGFNEQF; j_gene: TRBJ2-1; v_gene: TRBV7-2
CDR3aa: ASSPQGSGMIAF; j_gene: TRBJ1-1; v_gene: TRBV7-3
CDR3aa: ASSYKPGLVPYNEQF; j_gene: TRBJ2-1; v_gene: TRBV7-9
CDR3aa: ASSLSRGGNTEAF; j_gene: TRBJ1-1; v_gene: TRBV7-9
CDR3aa: ASSVGMIDSPLH; j_gene: TRBJ1-6; v_gene: TRBV5-1
CDR3aa: ASSSREEGGKLF; j_gene: TRBJ1-4; v_gene: TRBV2
CDR3aa: ASSDVFGSGMNEAF; j_gene: TRBJ1-1; v_gene: TRBV10-2
CDR3aa: ASSLDGETQY; j_gene: TRBJ2-5; v_gene: TRBV5-4
CDR3aa: ASLTPGDYSNQPQH; j_gene: TRBJ1-5; v_gene: TRBV19
CDR3aa: ASSLVGSKGYT; j_gene: TRBJ1-2; v_gene: TRBV27
CDR3aa: ASGLAGSTDTQY; j_gene: TRBJ2-3; v_gene: TRBV2
CDR3aa: ASSLGRGNYGYT; j_gene: TRBJ1-2; v_gene: TRBV7-9
CDR3aa: ASSRQPNTEAF; j_gene: TRBJ1-1; v_gene: TRBV7-3